The 27 T cell receptor beta chains below all came from one sample that was sequenced in a study of blood T cells in healthy people across ages (dated by TCRdb to between 2014 and 2016). Library generation was performed with 5' RACE. Reads for this sample came from an Illumina HiSeq 2500. A second 7 to 11 cycle PCR used a sample-barcoded 5' primer and a J-beta primer mix. TCRdb trimmed public reads at Q25 via fastp, called clones via MiXCR and kept in-frame beta chains. Each entry is one CDR3 protein sequence, shown with its most common DNA and genes. The sample table records about 1.5 million distinct CDR3 sequences; roughly 43% of these occur just once. The ten largest clones capture under 5% of the sample. Sequences were obtained from blood. The receptors were gathered from a woman aged 18-30 years in good health.

This clonotype showed up just a few times. This chain connects TRBV4-3 to TRBJ2-1; 7 bases are shared with TRBD2. Trimming removed 0 bases from V and 6 bases from J; junction bases left unmatched: 5. CDR3 size: 15 residues. CDR1 is LGHNA, CDR2 YSLEER, per germline. CDR3 coding DNA: TGCGCCAGCAGCCAAGAACTAGCGAAGAGCAATGAGCAGTTCTTC. Its protein is CASSQELAKSNEQFF.

Remarks on this clonotype: One end of the junction does not line up with germline, which may come from a read error. V usage is TRBV20-1 and J usage is TRBJ1-5; D call uncertain. CDR1 is DFQATT and CDR2 is SNEGSKA in the germline V gene (reference sequence). The CDR3 totals 14 residues. The CDR3 nucleotides read TGCAGTGCTACCACGGTAAATAGCAATCAGCCCCGGCATTTT. It is translated as CSATTVNSNQPRHF.

The CDR3 region is CSASGTGGPSANQPQHF. The CDR3 nucleotides are TGCAGTGCTAGTGGGACAGGGGGCCCCAGTGCAAATCAGCCCCAGCATTTT. This sequence joins TRBV20-1 and TRBJ1-5; 12 bases fit TRBD1. The V gene end was trimmed by 3 bases and the J gene end by 4 bases; junction bases not matched to a gene: 10. Germline V gene lookup returns CDR1 DFQATT and CDR2 SNEGSKA (reference sequence). The CDR3 is made up of 17 amino acids.

This clonotype has only a few counts. The V call is TRBV28, the J call TRBJ1-4; D might be TRBD1 (5 bases). Per the germline V gene, CDR1 is MDHEN and CDR2 is SYDVKM. With 8 bases removed from V and 7 bases from J, the gap between germline ends came to 14 bases. The length of the CDR3 is 13 residues. The CDR3 DNA reads TGTGCCAGCGGACGTCGGGGGATTGAAAAACTGTTTTTT. Amino acids: CASGRRGIEKLFF.

V gene TRBV6-2 or TRBV6-3 combines with J gene TRBJ2-1; D is tentatively TRBD1 or TRBD2 (7 bases each). Near its end, the DNA agrees better with TRBJ2-7, so the J call may be wrong. This CDR3 region has 16 residues. Germline V gene sequence: CDR1 MNHEY, CDR2 SVGEGT. Here the CDR3 reads CASKPGGVRSYNEQYF. CDR3 DNA sequence: TGTGCCAGCAAACCAGGGGGGGTTCGCTCCTACAATGAGCAGTACTTC.

The V call is TRBV4-1, the J call TRBJ2-1, with 8 positions matching TRBD2. The germline CDR1 and CDR2 sequences are MGHRA and YSYEKL. CDR3 length: 15 residues. J lost 7 bases, V lost 1 base, and 6 bases had no gene match. The CDR3 sequence is CASSQGAGVFNEQFF. The CDR3 nucleotides read TGCGCCAGCAGCCAAGGAGCGGGGGTCTTTAATGAGCAGTTCTTC.

The chain links TRBV20-1 to TRBJ1-2; D is uncertain. Trimming took 0 bases from V and 8 from J, leaving 7 bases between them. This CDR3 spans 11 amino acids. CDR1 is DFQATT and CDR2 is SNEGSKA in the germline V gene (reference sequence). CDR3 sequence reads: CSARETAGYTF. CDR3 sequence (DNA): TGCAGTGCTAGAGAAACAGCCGGCTACACCTTC.

There are a few counts of this clonotype. The rearrangement joins TRBV5-1 to TRBJ1-5; 9 nucleotides line up with TRBD1. Looked up from germline, CDR1 is SGHRS and CDR2 is YFSETQ. CDR3 length equals 15 residues. Trimming took 0 bases from V and 5 from J; bases not matched to a gene: 3. As DNA, the CDR3 is TGCGCCAGCAGCTTGGGGACAGGGGCGTATCAGCCCCAGCATTTT. Its protein is CASSLGTGAYQPQHF.

In this sample, this clonotype turned up once. CDR3 in amino acids: CASSLRPTQGCEAFF. The CDR3 DNA follows: TGTGCCAGCAGCTTAAGACCTACACAGGGATGTGAAGCTTTCTTT. The chain joins TRBV7-3 to TRBJ1-1; tentatively, D is TRBD1 (6 bases). CDR1 is SGHTA, CDR2 FQGTGA, per germline. The CDR3 has 15 residues. The V end lost 1 base, the J end lost 7 bases, and 16 bases lay between the germline ends.

This clonotype was recorded a few times. The chain couples TRBV14 to TRBJ2-3; unclear D gene. Germline V gene lookup returns CDR1 SGHDN and CDR2 FVKESK. The CDR3 is 16 amino acids. V was cut by 0 bases and J by 5 bases, with 15 bases left in between. CDR3 nucleotide sequence: TGTGCCAGCAGCCAAGATTGGCCCAAGGTGGGAGATACGCAGTATTTT. This translates into CASSQDWPKVGDTQYF.

The CDR3: CASSHDLVSAYNSPLHF. CDR3 in DNA: TGCGCCAGCAGCCACGATTTGGTTTCTGCTTATAATTCACCCCTCCACTTT. The chain uses TRBV4-1 and TRBJ1-6; no clear D gene. Germline loops: CDR1 MGHRA, CDR2 YSYEKL. This CDR3 is 17 amino acids long. V shed 3 bases and J shed 4 bases, with 16 bases lying between them.

The chain carries TRBV3-1 and TRBJ2-1; 7 nucleotides align to TRBD2. This CDR3 comprises 14 residues. V lost 4 bases, J lost 12 bases, and 12 bases stayed unmatched. CDR1 LGHDT and CDR2 YNNKEL come from the germline V gene (reference sequence). The CDR3 here is CASSPGLRLGAQFF. CDR3 bases: TGTGCCAGCAGCCCGGGACTACGGTTGGGTGCGCAGTTCTTC.

Remarks on this clonotype: An end of the junction does not agree with germline; a read error may underlie this. The chain is built from TRBV20-1 and TRBJ2-4, with D maybe TRBD2 (5 bases). The closer fit of TRBJ2-7 to the DNA end suggests the J call may be wrong. Germline values: CDR1 DFQATT, CDR2 SNEGSKA (reference sequence). The CDR3 is 13 residues long. Here the CDR3 DNA reads TGCTGTGCTAGAGCCACGGGGATCTACGAGCAGTACTTC. It codes for CCARATGIYEQYF.

This clonotype was observed a handful of times. The rearrangement uses TRBV20-1 and TRBJ2-7, with no clear D. The V and J ends lost 0 bases and 3 bases respectively, with 6 bases between them. Germline lookup yields CDR1 DFQATT and CDR2 SNEGSKA (reference sequence). The CDR3 extends over 12 amino acids. The CDR3 sequence: CSAREHLYEQYF. CDR3 sequence (DNA): TGCAGTGCTAGAGAACATCTCTACGAGCAGTACTTC.

This rearrangement joins TRBV27 to TRBJ2-1, with 12 nucleotides matching TRBD2. In germline, CDR1 is MNHEY, CDR2 SMNVEV (reference sequence). The CDR3 sequence is 16 residues long. Trimming took 8 bases from V and 1 from J; bases not matched to a gene: 6. CDR3: CASCLAGGPSYNEQFF. CDR3 in DNA: TGTGCCAGCTGTCTAGCGGGAGGGCCGTCCTACAATGAGCAGTTCTTC.

This chain uses TRBV4-3 with TRBJ2-6, with TRBD1 matching over 7 bases. Looked up from germline, CDR1 is LGHNA and CDR2 is YSLEER. This CDR3 contains 17 residues. With 1 base clipped from V and 2 bases from J, the junction kept 5 bases outside the gene matches. CDR3 DNA: TGCGCCAGCAGCCAAGTCCCCGACAGGGCTGGGGCCAACGTCCTGACTTTC. Its protein is CASSQVPDRAGANVLTF.

The V and J genes are TRBV11-2 and TRBJ2-1; no firm D call. CDR1 and CDR2 (germline): SGHAT, FQNNGV. The V end lost 2 bases, the J end lost 4 bases, and 6 bases lay between the germline ends. This CDR3 is built from 13 residues. The CDR3 sequence is CASSLFGYNEQFF. CDR3 DNA sequence: TGTGCCAGCAGCTTATTCGGATACAATGAGCAGTTCTTC.

This clonotype was seen repeatedly, ten times or more. The rearrangement uses TRBV4-1 and TRBJ2-1, with D possibly matching TRBD2 (5 bases). V was clipped by 1 base and J by 9 bases, with 10 bases between them. CDR3 length: 13 residues. Germline assignment: CDR1 MGHRA and CDR2 YSYEKL. The CDR3 nucleotides are TGCGCCAGCAGCCAAGGGCTAGCTTTTGAGCAGTTCTTC. Translation: CASSQGLAFEQFF.

The rearrangement links TRBV7-9 to TRBJ1-1; a possible D gene is TRBD1 (6 bases). From germline, CDR1 is SEHNR and CDR2 FQNEAQ (reference sequence). V lost 1 base, J lost 2 bases, and 14 bases lay in between. The CDR3 runs to 16 residues. CDR3 nucleotide sequence: TGTGCCAGCAGCTTAGTAAAAGGACAGAGAAACACTGAAGCTTTCTTT. This gives the protein CASSLVKGQRNTEAFF.

This clonotype came up once. This chain joins TRBV27 and TRBJ2-7, with D possibly matching TRBD2 (7 bases). V was cut by 6 bases and J by 2 bases, with 17 bases left in between. The CDR3 is made up of 15 amino acids. Germline lookup yields CDR1 MNHEY and CDR2 SMNVEV (reference sequence). This chain's CDR3 is CASRAEGDYPYEQYF. The CDR3 coding sequence is TGTGCCAGCAGGGCGGAGGGGGACTATCCCTACGAGCAGTACTTC.

The sample holds a few counts of this clonotype. The rearrangement links TRBV12-3 or TRBV12-4 to TRBJ2-1, with 11 nucleotides matching TRBD2. J lost 1 base, V lost 4 bases, and 3 bases had no gene match. This CDR3 has 16 residues. This CDR3 is CASSSLAGDSYNEQFF. CDR3 DNA: TGTGCCAGCAGTTCACTAGCGGGAGATTCCTACAATGAGCAGTTCTTC.

The chain is built from TRBV13 and TRBJ2-6; maybe TRBD1 (5 bases). V was shortened by 5 bases and J by 4 bases, with 12 bases between the two germline ends. Germline V gene sequence: CDR1 PRHDT, CDR2 FYEKMQ (reference sequence). The CDR3 contains 15 residues. CDR3 protein: CASSQGSGGANVLTF. CDR3 coding DNA: TGTGCCAGCAGCCAAGGGTCAGGGGGGGCCAACGTCCTGACTTTC.

This clonotype was picked up a small number of times. The chain combines TRBV4-3 with TRBJ2-7; unclear D gene. The CDR3 is 16 amino acids. The V gene's germline CDR1 is LGHNA and CDR2 YSLEER. V lost 0 bases, J lost 5 bases, and 17 bases lay in between. In DNA form, the CDR3 reads TGCGCCAGCAGCCAAGATAACCCCTTCCGTGGAAACGAGCAGTACTTC. As protein: CASSQDNPFRGNEQYF.

The table lists this clonotype with a few counts. The J gene is TRBJ2-1, the V gene TRBV20-1, with TRBD2 matching 7 bases. CDR1 and CDR2 from the germline V gene are DFQATT and SNEGSKA (reference sequence). This CDR3 spans 15 amino acids. J gave up 0 bases and V 3 bases, and 5 bases lay outside the gene matches. CDR3 DNA sequence: TGCAGTGCTAGGCCCTCTAGCGGCTCCTACAATGAGCAGTTCTTC. Residues: CSARPSSGSYNEQFF.

CDR3 bases: TGCGCCAGCAGCTCCAGGGAGGTCTATGGCTACACCTTC. It is translated as CASSSREVYGYTF. V and J are TRBV5-1 and TRBJ1-2, with TRBD1 as a possible D gene (5 bases). Per germline, CDR1 SGHRS and CDR2 YFSETQ. The CDR3 is made up of 13 amino acids. V was trimmed by 3 bases and J by 4 bases, leaving 10 bases between them.

The CDR3 spells CASSPLAEYTDTQYF. Written as DNA, the CDR3 is TGTGCCAGCAGCCCACTAGCGGAGTACACAGATACGCAGTATTTT. The chain links TRBV7-9 to TRBJ2-3, with TRBD2 matching over 8 bases. With 5 bases clipped from V and 2 bases from J, the junction kept 6 bases outside the gene matches. The CDR3 extends over 15 amino acids. Germline CDR1 SEHNR, CDR2 FQNEAQ (reference sequence).

The chain employs TRBV5-1 and TRBJ2-1, with 7 bases aligning to TRBD2. The CDR3 sequence is 15 residues long. The J segment lost 4 bases and the V segment lost 5 bases, leaving 9 bases of the junction unmatched. Germline V CDR1 and CDR2: SGHRS, YFSETQ. The DNA of the CDR3 is TGCGCCAGCAGGACGGGACTAACTGAGTACAATGAGCAGTTCTTC. It yields the protein CASRTGLTEYNEQFF.